Listed here are 9 T cell receptor beta chains from one sample, sequenced in a study of beta chain features in type 1 diabetes. Reverse transcribing all isolated RNA meant expressed TCRB transcripts were sequenced. Sequencing used immunoSEQ multiplex PCR; TCRdb keeps in-frame clones, though not all of them. The sample contains hundreds of thousands of clones, about 10% of which appear only once. Sequences were obtained from naive CD4+ T cells from blood. Receptors were obtained from a woman aged 18-30 years in good health.

The CDR3 sequence: CASSLAPQGTDTQYF. DNA for the CDR3: TGTGCCAGCAGTTTAGCCCCCCAAGGCACAGATACGCAGTATTTT. The chain couples TRBV27 to TRBJ2-3; D uncertain. The CDR3 has 15 amino acids. Trimming took 2 bases from V and 1 from J, leaving 10 bases between them. CDR1 and CDR2 (germline): MNHEY, SMNVEV (reference sequence).

This clone was seen a few times. CDR3 in DNA: TGCGCCAGCTCCCGGGGAGTCGGGGCGCGCAATGAGCAGTTCTTC. It encodes CASSRGVGARNEQFF. The J gene is TRBJ2-1, the V gene TRBV5-1; D may be TRBD1 or TRBD2 (5 bases each). The CDR3 runs 15 residues. With 7 bases removed from V and 6 bases from J, the gap between germline ends came to 20 bases. Per the germline V gene, CDR1 is SGHRS and CDR2 is YFSETQ.

This clone was seen at least ten times. The genes are TRBV30 and TRBJ2-1; 7 positions agree with TRBD1. The CDR3 contains 13 residues. The germline V gene has CDR1 GTSNPN and CDR2 SVGIG (reference sequence). The ends lost 2 bases at V and 2 bases at J; junction bases unmatched: 0. CDR3 nucleotide sequence: TGTGCCTGGAGTCAGGGGGCCTACAATGAGCAGTTCTTC. Protein product: CAWSQGAYNEQFF.

This chain uses TRBV2 with TRBJ1-4; D perhaps matches TRBD1 (6 bases). Germline CDR1 reads SNHLY; CDR2 reads FYNNEI. This CDR3 comprises 13 residues. Trimming removed 4 bases at V and 8 bases at J, with 11 bases between. CDR3 coding DNA: TGTGCCAGCAGTGGAACAGGGAAGGAAAAACTGTTTTTT. Translated, it gives CASSGTGKEKLFF.

This clone was counted a few times. This sequence joins TRBV7-8 and TRBJ2-3, with 7 positions matching TRBD1. The junction had 6 bases not matched to a gene; V was cut back by 3 bases and J by 3 bases. The CDR3 has 15 amino acids. Germline V gives CDR1 SGHVS, CDR2 FQNEAQ. The chain's CDR3 is CASSFWTGATDTQYF. CDR3 DNA sequence: TGTGCCAGCAGCTTTTGGACAGGAGCGACAGATACGCAGTATTTT.

The J gene is TRBJ2-5, the V gene TRBV18; the D gene could be TRBD1 or TRBD2 (5 bases each). There are 14 residues in the CDR3. Per germline, CDR1 KGHSH and CDR2 LQKENI. The ends were cut back, 4 bases at V and 4 bases at J, with 13 bases in the middle. This CDR3 is CASSQRDAIETQYF. CDR3 bases: TGTGCCAGCTCACAACGGGACGCCATAGAGACCCAGTACTTC.

A few counts support this clone. Other DNA sequences in the same sample also yield this CDR3. This rearrangement joins TRBV7-3 to TRBJ2-1; D uncertain. Per germline, CDR1 SGHTA and CDR2 FQGTGA. Between the trimmed V and J ends, which lost 1 base and 1 base, there was a span of 5 bases. The CDR3 totals 14 residues. CDR3 DNA: TGTGCCAGCAGCTTAAGACCATCCTACAATGAGCAGTTCTTC. Translation: CASSLRPSYNEQFF.

This sequence joins TRBV2 and TRBJ1-1; D call uncertain. This CDR3 contains 13 residues. Germline V lookup: CDR1 SNHLY, CDR2 FYNNEI. The V end lost 5 bases, the J end lost 2 bases, and 9 bases lay between the germline ends. The CDR3 spells CASSPRFNTEAFF. CDR3 sequence (DNA): TGTGCCAGCAGTCCACGGTTCAACACTGAAGCTTTCTTT. The whole variable domain, filled in from reference TRBV2 and TRBJ1-1, reads EPEVTQTPSHQVTQMGQEVILRCVPISNHLYFYWYRQILGQKVEFLVSFYNNEISEKSEIFDDQFSVERPDGSNFTLKIRSTKLEDSAMYFCASSPRFNTEAFFGQGTRLTVV.

In its sample, this clone was seen a few times. This rearrangement joins TRBV5-1 to TRBJ2-5; 10 positions agree with TRBD1. The CDR3 totals 15 residues. V dropped 5 bases and J dropped 2; count of bases not matched to a gene: 6. The V gene's germline CDR1 is SGHRS and CDR2 YFSETQ. The CDR3 region has the DNA TGCGCCAGCAGGCAACCGGGACAGGGGCAAGAGACCCAGTACTTC. Translation: CASRQPGQGQETQYF. Full variable domain (remainder filled in from reference TRBV5-1 and TRBJ2-5): KAGVTQTPRYLIKTRGQQVTLSCSPISGHRSVSWYQQTPGQGLQFLFEYFSETQRNKGNFPGRFSGRQFSNSRSEMNVSTLELGDSALYLCASRQPGQGQETQYFGPGTRLLVL.